This is a list of T cell receptor beta chains from one sample in a study of long-term antiretroviral therapy in people with HIV. Libraries were prepared by immunoSEQ multiplex PCR; TCRdb keeps only in-frame clonotypes and omits some of them. Counted here are about 28,000 clones, around 85% occurring once; the ten biggest clones make up approximately 3.6%. Here the sequenced sample was unsorted PBMCs, taken 0.8 years before starting antiretroviral therapy. These receptors originate from a man between 18 and 35 years old with HIV. Each CDR3 is given with its conserved first and last residue. Clone size is stated in some rows and not others, as once, few, many or a class when expanded.

V: TRBV19
size: -
J: -
CDR3: CASSWGTGSYEQYF

V: TRBV5-6
size: -
J: TRBJ2-7
CDR3: CASTALAGREQYF

V: TRBV18
size: once
J: TRBJ2-5
CDR3: CASSRAGQETQYF

V: TRBV5-6
size: -
J: TRBJ2-1
CDR3: CASSSKGLYNEQFF

V: TRBV7-2
size: few
J: TRBJ2-7
CDR3: CASSISSSYEQYF

V: TRBV6-5
size: -
J: TRBJ2-2
CDR3: CATAHRGLDTGELFF

V: TRBV5-1
size: -
J: TRBJ2-1
CDR3: CASSNRQGWADEQFF

V: TRBV23-1
size: -
J: TRBJ1-2
CDR3: CASSQWNLGVVNYGYTF

V: TRBV27
size: -
J: TRBJ2-2
CDR3: CASSPVPGGELFF

V: TRBV7-6
size: few
J: TRBJ2-1
CDR3: CASSNDLAEQFF

V: TRBV6-5
size: -
J: TRBJ2-5
CDR3: CASSYELRGAQETQYF

V: TRBV5-1
size: -
J: TRBJ2-3
CDR3: CASSGGSGDTQYF

V: TRBV14
size: -
J: TRBJ2-5
CDR3: CASSPGTARKQYF

V: TRBV28
size: -
J: TRBJ1-2
CDR3: CASMAGRGGGYTF

V: TRBV19
size: -
J: TRBJ2-2
CDR3: CASSIFGALDTGELFF

V: TRBV6-5
size: -
J: TRBJ2-2
CDR3: CASSYGGSNTGELFF

V: TRBV10-1
size: few
J: TRBJ1-1
CDR3: CAGRTEAFF

V: TRBV27
size: -
J: TRBJ1-1
CDR3: CASSFRGTEAFF

V: TRBV27
size: -
J: TRBJ1-1
CDR3: CASSLRTGVTEAFF

V: TRBV2
size: -
J: TRBJ1-5
CDR3: CASSADSNQPQHF

V: TRBV5-1
size: -
J: TRBJ1-4
CDR3: CASSLGDRGGKLFF

V: TRBV2
size: few
J: TRBJ1-5
CDR3: CASSGGDQPQHF

V: TRBV29-1
size: -
J: TRBJ2-3
CDR3: CSPVVVSTDTQYF

V: TRBV5-6
size: -
J: TRBJ2-7
CDR3: CASSLNPSGYEQYF

V: TRBV15
size: -
J: TRBJ2-3
CDR3: CATRRRKSSTDTQYF

V: TRBV7-9
size: -
J: TRBJ2-1
CDR3: CASSPGLHNEQFF

V: TRBV27
size: -
J: TRBJ2-1
CDR3: CASSLTGHFNEQFF

V: TRBV25-1
size: -
J: TRBJ2-3
CDR3: CASSPRGGRVNTQYF

V: TRBV27
size: -
J: TRBJ1-1
CDR3: CASSLFQNTEAFF

V: TRBV18
size: -
J: TRBJ2-6
CDR3: CASSRGSGANVLTF

V: TRBV2
size: -
J: TRBJ1-4
CDR3: CASGRRSNEKLFF

V: TRBV27
size: -
J: TRBJ1-5
CDR3: CASSTLRGITNQPQHF

V: TRBV2
size: -
J: TRBJ1-2
CDR3: CASSQLSRDNYGYTF

V: TRBV7-8
size: -
J: TRBJ2-2
CDR3: CASSSLETGLTKTGELFF

V: TRBV5-6
size: -
J: TRBJ1-2
CDR3: CASSADRDYGYTF

V: TRBV7-9
size: -
J: TRBJ1-1
CDR3: CASSFWNTEAFF

V: TRBV9
size: once
J: TRBJ2-7
CDR3: CASSVELAGAGEQYF

V: TRBV4-3
size: -
J: TRBJ2-3
CDR3: CASSQVGASTDTQYF

V: TRBV27
size: -
J: TRBJ2-7
CDR3: CASSLTFSGNEQYF

V: TRBV5-1
size: -
J: TRBJ1-1
CDR3: CASSFGGQGKAFF

V: TRBV5-1
size: -
J: TRBJ1-4
CDR3: CATCRERGDREKLFF

V: TRBV18
size: once
J: TRBJ1-1
CDR3: CASLGAERTEAFF

V: TRBV5-6
size: -
J: TRBJ1-2
CDR3: CASSYGQNYGYTF

V: TRBV21-1
size: -
J: TRBJ2-2
CDR3: CASSKEPCLPTNTGELFF

V: TRBV7-8
size: once
J: TRBJ2-7
CDR3: CASSLVTGEWEQYF

V: TRBV6-1
size: -
J: TRBJ1-5
CDR3: CASTFRQGSNQPQHF

V: TRBV7-6
size: few
J: TRBJ2-2
CDR3: CASSQGLAGQGELFF